These 2 T cell receptor beta chains share one sample of origin, sequenced in a study of OX40 agonist ivuxolimab in advanced cancers. Produced via immunoSEQ multiplex PCR; TCRdb's table is partial and in-frame only. The sample contains 70,000 to 75,000 clones, 86% of which appear only once. Here the sequenced sample was CD4+ or CD8+ T cells sorted from blood, taken in a trial of the OX40 agonist ivuxolimab. The receptors originated from an adult with an advanced solid tumor such as melanoma, head and neck, liver or kidney cancer.

The chain joins TRBV27 to TRBJ2-1, with 11 bases that match TRBD2. The CDR3 consists of 16 residues. The junction had 16 bases not matched to a gene; V was cut back by 5 bases and J by 13 bases. CDR1 is MNHEY and CDR2 is SMNVEV in the germline V gene (reference sequence). CDR3 protein: CASSTAGTSGVLEQFF. Written as DNA, the CDR3 is TGTGCCAGCAGTACCGCCGGGACTAGCGGAGTTTTGGAACAGTTCTTC.

This chain's CDR3 is CSVEDPGGPGANVLTF. CDR3 DNA: TGCAGCGTTGAAGATCCAGGGGGCCCTGGGGCCAACGTCCTGACTTTC. This rearrangement joins TRBV29-1 to TRBJ2-6; 8 bases are shared with TRBD1. V lost 0 bases and J lost 2; bases outside the gene matches: 3. CDR1 SQVTM and CDR2 ANQGSEA come from the germline V gene. The CDR3 is made up of 16 amino acids.